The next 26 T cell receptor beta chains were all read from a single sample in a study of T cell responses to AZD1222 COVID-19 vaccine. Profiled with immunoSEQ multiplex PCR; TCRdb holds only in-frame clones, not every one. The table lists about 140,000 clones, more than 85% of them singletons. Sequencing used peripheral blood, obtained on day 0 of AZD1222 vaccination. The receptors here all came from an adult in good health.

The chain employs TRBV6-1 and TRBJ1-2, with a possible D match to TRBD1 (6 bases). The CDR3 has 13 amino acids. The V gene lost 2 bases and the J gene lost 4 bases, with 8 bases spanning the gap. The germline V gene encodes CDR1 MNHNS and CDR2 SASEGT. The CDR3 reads CASSERGFYGYTF. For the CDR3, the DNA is TGTGCCAGCAGTGAAAGGGGGTTCTATGGCTACACCTTC.

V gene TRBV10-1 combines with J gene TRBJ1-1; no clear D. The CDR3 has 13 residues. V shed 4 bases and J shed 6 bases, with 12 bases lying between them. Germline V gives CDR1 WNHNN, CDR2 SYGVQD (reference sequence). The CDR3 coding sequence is TGCGCCAGCAGTGCGCGACTGGACTCTGAAGCTTTCTTT. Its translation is CASSARLDSEAFF.

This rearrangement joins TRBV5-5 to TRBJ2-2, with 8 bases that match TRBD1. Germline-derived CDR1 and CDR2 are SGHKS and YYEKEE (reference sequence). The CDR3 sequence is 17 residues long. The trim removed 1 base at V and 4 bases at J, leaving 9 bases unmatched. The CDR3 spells CASSLIPTGGSTGELFF. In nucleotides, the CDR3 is TGTGCCAGCAGCTTGATACCAACAGGGGGAAGCACCGGGGAGCTGTTTTTT.

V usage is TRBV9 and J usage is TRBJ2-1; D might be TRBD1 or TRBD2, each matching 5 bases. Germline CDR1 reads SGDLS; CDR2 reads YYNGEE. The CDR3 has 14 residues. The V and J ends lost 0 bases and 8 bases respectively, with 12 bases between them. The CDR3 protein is CASSVVGVRDEQFF. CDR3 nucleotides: TGTGCCAGCAGCGTAGTGGGGGTGCGCGATGAGCAGTTCTTC. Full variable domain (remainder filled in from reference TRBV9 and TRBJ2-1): DSGVTQTPKHLITATGQRVTLRCSPRSGDLSVYWYQQSLDQGLQFLIQYYNGEERAKGNILERFSAQQFPDLHSELNLSSLELGDSALYFCASSVVGVRDEQFFGPGTRLTVL.

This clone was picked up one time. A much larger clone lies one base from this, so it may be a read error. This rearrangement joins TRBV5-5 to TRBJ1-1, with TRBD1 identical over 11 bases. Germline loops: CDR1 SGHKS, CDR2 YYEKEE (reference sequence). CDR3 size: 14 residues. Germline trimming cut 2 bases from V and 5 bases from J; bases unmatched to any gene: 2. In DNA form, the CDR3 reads TGTGCCAGCAGCTTAGGGACAGGGGGAACTGAAGCTTTCTTT. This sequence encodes CASSLGTGGTEAFF.

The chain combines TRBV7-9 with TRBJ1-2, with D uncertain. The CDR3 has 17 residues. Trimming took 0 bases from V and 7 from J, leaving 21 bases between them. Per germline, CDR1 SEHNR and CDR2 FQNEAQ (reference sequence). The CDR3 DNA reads TGTGCCAGCAGCTTAGCGGTGGGTTTCACGGGCCCCGGTGGCTACACCTTC. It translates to CASSLAVGFTGPGGYTF.

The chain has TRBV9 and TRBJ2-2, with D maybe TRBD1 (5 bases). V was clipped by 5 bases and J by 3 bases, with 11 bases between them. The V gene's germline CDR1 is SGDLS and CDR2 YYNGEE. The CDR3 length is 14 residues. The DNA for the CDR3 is TGTGCCAGCAGAAGGGCAGGGCACACCGGGGAGCTGTTTTTT. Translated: CASRRAGHTGELFF. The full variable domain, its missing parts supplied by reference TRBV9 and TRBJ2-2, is DSGVTQTPKHLITATGQRVTLRCSPRSGDLSVYWYQQSLDQGLQFLIQYYNGEERAKGNILERFSAQQFPDLHSELNLSSLELGDSALYFCASRRAGHTGELFFGEGSRLTVL.

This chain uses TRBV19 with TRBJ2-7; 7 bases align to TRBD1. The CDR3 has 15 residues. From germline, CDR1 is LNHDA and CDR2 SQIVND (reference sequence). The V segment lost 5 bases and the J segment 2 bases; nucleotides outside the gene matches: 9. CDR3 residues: CASSPGTVETYEQYF. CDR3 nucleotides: TGTGCCAGTAGTCCTGGGACAGTCGAGACCTACGAGCAGTACTTC.

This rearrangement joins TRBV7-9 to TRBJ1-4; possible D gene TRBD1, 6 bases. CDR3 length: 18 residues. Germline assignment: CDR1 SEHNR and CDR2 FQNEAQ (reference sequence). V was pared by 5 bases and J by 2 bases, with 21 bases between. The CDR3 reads CASSPLAGGGLTNEKLFF. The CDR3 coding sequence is TGTGCCAGCAGCCCCCTGGCGGGGGGCGGATTGACTAATGAAAAACTGTTTTTT.

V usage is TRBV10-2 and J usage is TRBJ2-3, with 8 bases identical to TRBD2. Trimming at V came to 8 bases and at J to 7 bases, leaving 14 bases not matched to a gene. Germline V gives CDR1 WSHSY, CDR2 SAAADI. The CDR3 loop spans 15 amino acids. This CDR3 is CASSDSGGASNTQYF. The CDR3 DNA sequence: TGCGCCAGCTCCGATTCGGGGGGGGCGAGTAATACGCAGTATTTT.

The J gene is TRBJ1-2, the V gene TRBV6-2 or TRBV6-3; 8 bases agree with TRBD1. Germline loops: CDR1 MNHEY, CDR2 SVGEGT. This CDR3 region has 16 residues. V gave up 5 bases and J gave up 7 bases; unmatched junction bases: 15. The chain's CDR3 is CASSTPRTGTIAGYTF. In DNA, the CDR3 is TGTGCCAGCAGTACCCCCCGGACAGGGACCATTGCTGGCTACACCTTC.

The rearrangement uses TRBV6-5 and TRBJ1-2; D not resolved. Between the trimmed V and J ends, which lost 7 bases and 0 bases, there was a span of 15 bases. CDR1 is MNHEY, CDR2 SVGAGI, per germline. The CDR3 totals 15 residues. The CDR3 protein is CASTSRQASNYGYTF. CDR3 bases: TGTGCCAGCACCTCACGCCAGGCATCTAACTATGGCTACACCTTC.

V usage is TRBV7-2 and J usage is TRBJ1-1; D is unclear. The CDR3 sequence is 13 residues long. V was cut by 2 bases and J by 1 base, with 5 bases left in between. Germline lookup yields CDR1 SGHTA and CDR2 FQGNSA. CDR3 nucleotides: TGTGCCAGCAGCTTAAGCAGGAACACTGAAGCTTTCTTT. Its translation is CASSLSRNTEAFF.

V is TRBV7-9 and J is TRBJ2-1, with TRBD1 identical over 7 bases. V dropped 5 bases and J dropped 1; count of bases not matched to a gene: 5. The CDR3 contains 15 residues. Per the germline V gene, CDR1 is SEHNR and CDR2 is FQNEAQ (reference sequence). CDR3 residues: CASSPGQVSYNEQFF. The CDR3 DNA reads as TGTGCCAGCAGCCCCGGACAGGTATCCTACAATGAGCAGTTCTTC. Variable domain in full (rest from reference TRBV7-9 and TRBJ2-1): DTGVSQNPRHKITKRGQNVTFRCDPISEHNRLYWYRQTLGQGPEFLTYFQNEAQLEKSRLLSDRFSAERPKGSFSTLEIQRTEQGDSAMYLCASSPGQVSYNEQFFGPGTRLTVL.

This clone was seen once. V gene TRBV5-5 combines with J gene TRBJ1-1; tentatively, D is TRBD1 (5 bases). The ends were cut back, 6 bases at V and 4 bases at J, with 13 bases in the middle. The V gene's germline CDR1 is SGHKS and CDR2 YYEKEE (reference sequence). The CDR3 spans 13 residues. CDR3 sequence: CASTRGVPTEAFF. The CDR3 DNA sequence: TGTGCCAGCACTCGAGGGGTCCCCACTGAAGCTTTCTTT.

CDR3 sequence reads: CASSELEGEEQFF. The CDR3 DNA reads TGTGCCAGCAGTGAACTTGAGGGCGAGGAGCAGTTCTTC. The V and J genes are TRBV2 and TRBJ2-1, with D maybe TRBD2 (5 bases). The CDR3 length is 13 residues. Germline assignment: CDR1 SNHLY and CDR2 FYNNEI. The V and J ends lost 2 bases and 10 bases respectively, with 12 bases between them.

The CDR3 spells CASSKTAFSNQPQHF. The CDR3 DNA reads as TGTGCCAGCAGCAAGACAGCCTTTAGCAATCAGCCCCAGCATTTT. The V gene is TRBV7-2, the J gene TRBJ1-5, with TRBD1 as a possible D gene (5 bases). CDR1 SGHTA and CDR2 FQGNSA come from the germline V gene. The CDR3 consists of 15 residues. Trimming removed 5 bases from V and 0 bases from J, with 11 bases in between.

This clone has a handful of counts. CDR3: CASGYTGIVPLQHF. The CDR3 DNA follows: TGTGCCAGCGGCTACACAGGGATTGTCCCCCTTCAGCATTTT. The rearrangement uses TRBV2 and TRBJ1-5; D is perhaps TRBD1 (6 bases). This CDR3 spans 14 amino acids. V gave up 8 bases and J gave up 13 bases, with 24 bases separating them. CDR1 and CDR2 from the germline V gene are SNHLY and FYNNEI.

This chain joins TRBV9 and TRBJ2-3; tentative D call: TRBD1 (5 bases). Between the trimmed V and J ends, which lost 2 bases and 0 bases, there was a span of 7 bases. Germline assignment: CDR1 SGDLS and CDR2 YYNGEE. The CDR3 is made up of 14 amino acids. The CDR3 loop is CASSVDSSTDTQYF. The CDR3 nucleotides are TGTGCCAGCAGCGTTGACAGCAGCACAGATACGCAGTATTTT.

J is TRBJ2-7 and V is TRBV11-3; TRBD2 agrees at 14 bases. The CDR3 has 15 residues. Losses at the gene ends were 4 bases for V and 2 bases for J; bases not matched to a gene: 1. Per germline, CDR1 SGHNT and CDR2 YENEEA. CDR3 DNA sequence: TGTGCCAGCAGCTCGGGACTAGCGGGGGCCTACGAGCAGTACTTC. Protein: CASSSGLAGAYEQYF.

The chain's CDR3 is CASSQEGTSGGANEQFF. The CDR3 DNA follows: TGCGCCAGCAGCCAAGAGGGGACTAGCGGGGGGGCCAATGAGCAGTTCTTC. The gene calls are TRBV4-1 and TRBJ2-1; 16 nucleotides line up with TRBD2. Germline trimming cut 0 bases from V and 6 bases from J; bases unmatched to any gene: 2. CDR1 and CDR2 from the germline V gene are MGHRA and YSYEKL. The CDR3 totals 17 residues.

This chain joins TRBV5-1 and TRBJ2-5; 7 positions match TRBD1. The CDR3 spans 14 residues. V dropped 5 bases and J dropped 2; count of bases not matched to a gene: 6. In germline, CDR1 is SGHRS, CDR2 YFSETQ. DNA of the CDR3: TGCGCCAGCAGGGAGAGCAGGGGGCAAGAGACCCAGTACTTC. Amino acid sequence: CASRESRGQETQYF. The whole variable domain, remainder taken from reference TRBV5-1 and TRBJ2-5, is KAGVTQTPRYLIKTRGQQVTLSCSPISGHRSVSWYQQTPGQGLQFLFEYFSETQRNKGNFPGRFSGRQFSNSRSEMNVSTLELGDSALYLCASRESRGQETQYFGPGTRLLVL.

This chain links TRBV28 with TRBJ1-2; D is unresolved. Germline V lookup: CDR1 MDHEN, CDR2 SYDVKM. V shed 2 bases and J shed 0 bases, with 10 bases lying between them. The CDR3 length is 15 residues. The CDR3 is CASSLRGRTNYGYTF. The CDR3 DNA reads TGTGCCAGCAGTTTACGTGGCAGGACTAACTATGGCTACACCTTC.

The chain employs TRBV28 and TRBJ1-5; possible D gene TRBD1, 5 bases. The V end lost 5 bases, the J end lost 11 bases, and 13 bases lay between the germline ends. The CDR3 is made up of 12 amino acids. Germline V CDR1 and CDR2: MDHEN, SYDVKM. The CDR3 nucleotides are TGTGCCAGCAGTCCCACGACAGTGACCCAGCATTTT. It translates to CASSPTTVTQHF.

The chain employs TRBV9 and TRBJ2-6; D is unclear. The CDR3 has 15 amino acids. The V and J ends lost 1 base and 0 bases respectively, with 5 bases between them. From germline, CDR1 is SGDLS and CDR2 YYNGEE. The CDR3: CASSVTPSGANVLTF. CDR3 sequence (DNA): TGTGCCAGCAGCGTAACACCCTCTGGGGCCAACGTCCTGACTTTC.

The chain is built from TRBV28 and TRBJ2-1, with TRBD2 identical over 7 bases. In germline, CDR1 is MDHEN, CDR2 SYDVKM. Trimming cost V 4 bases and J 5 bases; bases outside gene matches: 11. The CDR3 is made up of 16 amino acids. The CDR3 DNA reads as TGTGCCAGCAGTTCACCTGTGGGGGGGAGACACAATGAGCAGTTCTTC. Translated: CASSSPVGGRHNEQFF.